These 21 T cell receptor beta chains came from one sample sequenced in a study of control samples from healthy donors and cancer patients. Some clones are missing from TCRdb's copy, which holds only in-frame ones; the method was immunoSEQ multiplex PCR. The table has about 140,000 clones, around 88% seen once. Source material: blood. The receptors come from a man younger than 35 in good health.

The chain recombines TRBV18 with TRBJ2-3; the match to TRBD1 covers 7 bases. Germline CDR1 KGHSH, CDR2 LQKENI. V gave up 3 bases and J gave up 2 bases; unmatched junction bases: 17. CDR3 size: 19 residues. The CDR3 protein is CASSPPDRAQPGNTDTQYF. CDR3 DNA: TGTGCCAGCTCACCCCCCGACAGGGCGCAACCTGGGAACACAGATACGCAGTATTTT.

The chain employs TRBV4-3 and TRBJ2-7; the D gene could be TRBD1 or TRBD2 (5 bases each). V was trimmed by 2 bases and J by 1 base, leaving 12 bases between them. This CDR3 contains 15 residues. CDR1 and CDR2 (germline): LGHNA, YSLEER. CDR3 region: CASSQSPGPSYEQYF. CDR3 sequence (DNA): TGCGCCAGCAGCCAATCCCCGGGACCTTCCTACGAGCAGTACTTC.

This clone has just a few counts. The chain has TRBV7-9 and TRBJ1-5; D possibly corresponds to TRBD1 (5 bases). Per the germline V gene, CDR1 is SEHNR and CDR2 is FQNEAQ (reference sequence). The V end was cut by 11 bases, the J end by 5 bases, with 10 bases between. The CDR3 covers 11 residues. CDR3 DNA sequence: TGTGCCGGGGGGAAGGATCAGCCCCAGCATTTT. This encodes CAGGKDQPQHF.

This chain links TRBV7-9 with TRBJ1-3; weak D call: TRBD1 (5 bases). This CDR3 spans 15 amino acids. CDR1 and CDR2 from the germline V gene are SEHNR and FQNEAQ (reference sequence). V was cut by 2 bases and J by 1 base, with 9 bases left in between. For the CDR3, the DNA is TGTGCCAGCAGCTTAAGGCAGGGATCTGGAAACACCATATATTTT. This sequence encodes CASSLRQGSGNTIYF.

V is TRBV11-2 and J is TRBJ2-1; perhaps D is TRBD1 or TRBD2 (5 bases each). Trimming left V 0 bases short and J 8 bases short, with 8 bases between. Germline V lookup: CDR1 SGHAT, CDR2 FQNNGV. CDR3 size: 13 residues. The CDR3: CASSLEWDHEQFF. In DNA, the CDR3 is TGTGCCAGCAGCTTAGAATGGGACCATGAGCAGTTCTTC.

CDR3 sequence: CASSFHSNTEAFF. The CDR3, as DNA: TGTGCCAGCAGCTTCCACTCTAACACTGAAGCTTTCTTT. The chain has TRBV7-3 and TRBJ1-1; no clear D. Germline V lookup: CDR1 SGHTA, CDR2 FQGTGA. Between the trimmed V and J ends, which lost 3 bases and 2 bases, there was a span of 7 bases. This CDR3 is 13 amino acids long.

On this clone: The same CDR3 arises from other DNA sequences in this sample as well. The rearrangement links TRBV18 to TRBJ2-7; no definite D call. V lost 0 bases, J lost 0 bases, and 3 bases lay in between. Germline values: CDR1 KGHSH, CDR2 LQKENI. The CDR3 length is 13 residues. Here the CDR3 reads CASSPPSSYEQYF. CDR3 DNA sequence: TGTGCCAGCTCACCACCCAGCTCCTACGAGCAGTACTTC.

The rearrangement links TRBV5-1 to TRBJ2-2, with a tentative D call TRBD1 (6 bases). V dropped 3 bases and J dropped 0 bases, with 27 bases sitting between them. Germline V gene lookup returns CDR1 SGHRS and CDR2 YFSETQ. The CDR3 has 21 amino acids. This chain's CDR3 is CASSSTPLLTGTWTNTGELFF. The DNA of the CDR3 is TGCGCCAGCAGCTCCACCCCTCTTTTGACAGGCACTTGGACGAACACCGGGGAGCTGTTTTTT. Based on the CDR3 plus reference TRBV5-1 and TRBJ2-2, the full variable domain is KAGVTQTPRYLIKTRGQQVTLSCSPISGHRSVSWYQQTPGQGLQFLFEYFSETQRNKGNFPGRFSGRQFSNSRSEMNVSTLELGDSALYLCASSSTPLLTGTWTNTGELFFGEGSRLTVL.

The CDR3 spells CASSVGVGLGETQYF. The CDR3, as DNA: TGTGCCAGCAGCGTAGGGGTAGGGTTAGGGGAGACCCAGTACTTC. The chain couples TRBV9 to TRBJ2-5; D not resolved. Trimming took off 0 bases at V and 5 bases at J, with 14 bases between the two ends. This CDR3 has 15 amino acids. CDR1 is SGDLS and CDR2 is YYNGEE in the germline V gene.

The V call is TRBV18, the J call TRBJ2-3; the match to TRBD2 covers 14 bases. The CDR3 has 14 amino acids. CDR1 and CDR2 (germline): KGHSH, LQKENI. The V and J ends lost 5 bases and 11 bases, in that order; junction bases with no gene match: 6. CDR3 region: CASSSGLAGDLQYF. In DNA form, the CDR3 reads TGTGCCAGCTCATCGGGACTAGCGGGGGATTTGCAGTATTTT.

Note on this clone: The junction departs from germline at one end; a sequencing error may be responsible. The J gene is TRBJ2-1, the V gene TRBV11-1, with 10 positions matching TRBD2. Germline-derived CDR1 and CDR2 are SGHAT and FQDESV (reference sequence). The CDR3 runs 15 residues. CDR3 nucleotides: TGTGCCAGCAGCCTAGCGGGGGAGTACTACAATGAGCAGTTCTTC. Translating gives CASSLAGEYYNEQFF.

The chain combines TRBV11-2 with TRBJ1-3; D remains ambiguous. Per germline, CDR1 SGHAT and CDR2 FQNNGV. V was trimmed by 6 bases and J by 2 bases, leaving 14 bases between them. The CDR3 has 15 amino acids. The chain's CDR3 is CASSLLVGAGNTIYF. The CDR3 DNA is TGTGCCAGCAGTCTTTTGGTGGGTGCTGGAAACACCATATATTTT.

V gene TRBV5-1 combines with J gene TRBJ1-6; 8 positions agree with TRBD1. The CDR3 sequence is 14 residues long. V dropped 4 bases and J dropped 6; count of bases not matched to a gene: 3. Germline loops: CDR1 SGHRS, CDR2 YFSETQ. The CDR3 protein is CASSADRGNSPLHF. The DNA for the CDR3 is TGCGCCAGCAGCGCCGACAGGGGTAATTCACCCCTCCACTTT. The whole variable domain, filled in from reference TRBV5-1 and TRBJ1-6, reads KAGVTQTPRYLIKTRGQQVTLSCSPISGHRSVSWYQQTPGQGLQFLFEYFSETQRNKGNFPGRFSGRQFSNSRSEMNVSTLELGDSALYLCASSADRGNSPLHFGNGTRLTVT.

This clone was counted between two and nine times. This chain connects TRBV28 to TRBJ1-2; D not resolved. With 1 base removed from V and 0 bases from J, the gap between germline ends came to 6 bases. Germline CDR1 reads MDHEN; CDR2 reads SYDVKM. CDR3 length: 14 amino acids. The CDR3 protein is CASSLFNTNYGYTF. For the CDR3, the DNA is TGTGCCAGCAGTTTATTCAACACTAACTATGGCTACACCTTC.

The gene calls are TRBV4-1 and TRBJ2-5; 9 nucleotides align to TRBD1. Looked up from germline, CDR1 is MGHRA and CDR2 is YSYEKL. Trimming took 4 bases from V and 4 from J; bases not matched to a gene: 7. This CDR3 has 15 amino acids. CDR3 protein: CASSRNRGPAETQYF. In DNA, the CDR3 is TGCGCCAGCAGCCGGAACAGGGGGCCCGCAGAGACCCAGTACTTC.

J is TRBJ2-2 and V is TRBV7-3; perhaps D is TRBD1 or TRBD2 (6 bases each). V was shortened by 5 bases and J by 1 base, with 14 bases between the two germline ends. This CDR3 is built from 16 residues. Germline-derived CDR1 and CDR2 are SGHTA and FQGTGA. The CDR3 bases are TGTGCCAGCAGCGCCAATCGGGGGCGGAACACCGGGGAGCTGTTTTTT. Translating gives CASSANRGRNTGELFF.

The genes are TRBV19 and TRBJ1-1; D not resolved. This CDR3 comprises 13 residues. In germline, CDR1 is LNHDA, CDR2 SQIVND (reference sequence). V lost 11 bases to trimming and J lost 1 base, with 14 bases between them. Here the CDR3 DNA reads TGTGCCTCCTCACCCGGGTCGAACACTGAAGCTTTCTTT. Translating gives CASSPGSNTEAFF.

The chain is built from TRBV28 and TRBJ1-6; D remains ambiguous. Germline CDR1 reads MDHEN; CDR2 reads SYDVKM. Trimming shortened V by 8 bases and J by 10 bases, and 15 bases separated the two germline ends. The CDR3 has 13 amino acids. CDR3 sequence: CASWEASGSPLHF. The CDR3 DNA reads TGTGCCAGCTGGGAGGCATCGGGGTCACCCCTCCACTTT.

The chain joins TRBV10-3 to TRBJ2-7; D possibly corresponds to TRBD1 (5 bases). Between the trimmed V and J ends, which lost 0 bases and 3 bases, there was a span of 9 bases. The CDR3 covers 14 residues. Germline CDR1 ENHRY, CDR2 SYGVKD. The CDR3, as DNA: TGTGCCATCAGTGAGTCCTCAGGGAACTACGAGCAGTACTTC. It encodes CAISESSGNYEQYF.

V is TRBV27 and J is TRBJ2-3, with TRBD2 matching over 12 bases. The CDR3 has 18 amino acids. CDR1 and CDR2 (germline): MNHEY, SMNVEV (reference sequence). V trimming: 5 bases; J trimming: 0 bases; junction bases outside the gene matches: 9. The CDR3 region has the DNA TGTGCCAGCAGTCTACTACTAGCGGGGGGCACTAGCACAGATACGCAGTATTTT. Translating it yields CASSLLLAGGTSTDTQYF.

The V call is TRBV27, the J call TRBJ2-7, with 7 bases matching TRBD1. CDR3 length: 16 amino acids. CDR1 MNHEY and CDR2 SMNVEV come from the germline V gene (reference sequence). The V gene end was trimmed by 0 bases and the J gene end by 2 bases; junction bases not matched to a gene: 7. CDR3 in amino acids: CASSLSPGTVPYEQYF. The CDR3 DNA is TGTGCCAGCAGTTTATCTCCCGGGACAGTACCCTACGAGCAGTACTTC.